Following are 4 T cell receptor beta chains from one sample sequenced in a study of OX40 agonist ivuxolimab in advanced cancers. To prepare the library, the immunoSEQ multiplex PCR assay was applied. This is the immuneACCESS table as TCRdb keeps it, with only in-frame sequences that have V and J called. A part of the clones is gone; compared with another copy, unresolved V genes explain less than half, and the rest is unexplained. The sample has about 61,000 clones on record, about 88% of them singletons. The ten biggest clones cover roughly 1.2% of the sample. Sample: CD4+ or CD8+ T cells sorted from blood, taken in a trial of the OX40 agonist ivuxolimab. The receptors stem from an adult with an advanced solid tumor such as melanoma, head and neck, liver or kidney cancer.

The rearrangement links TRBV19 to TRBJ2-7; 7 nucleotides line up with TRBD1. Germline V CDR1 and CDR2: LNHDA, SQIVND (reference sequence). The CDR3 is 13 amino acids. The V segment lost 6 bases and the J segment 4 bases; nucleotides outside the gene matches: 6. The CDR3 loop is CASRDRGRYEQYF. DNA of the CDR3: TGTGCCAGTAGGGATAGGGGGCGTTACGAGCAGTACTTC.

This chain joins TRBV19 and TRBJ1-1; 11 bases map to TRBD1. Germline CDR1 is LNHDA and CDR2 is SQIVND (reference sequence). J gave up 4 bases and V 5 bases, and 9 bases lay outside the gene matches. The CDR3 length is 16 residues. CDR3 in DNA: TGTGCCAGTAGTGCCCCTGGGACAGGGGGTTTCACTGAAGCTTTCTTT. As protein: CASSAPGTGGFTEAFF. The full variable domain, in which reference TRBV19 and TRBJ1-1 provide the parts outside the CDR3, is DGGITQSPKYLFRKEGQNVTLSCEQNLNHDAMYWYRQDPGQGLRLIYYSQIVNDFQKGDIAEGYSVSREKKESFPLTVTSAQKNPTAFYLCASSAPGTGGFTEAFFGQGTRLTVV.

This chain links TRBV5-1 with TRBJ2-3; no firm D call. Trimming took 0 bases from V and 1 from J, leaving 12 bases between them. The V gene's germline CDR1 is SGHRS and CDR2 YFSETQ. The CDR3 has 16 residues. CDR3 DNA sequence: TGCGCCAGCAGCTTGGGGGTGCGTTCTGGCACAGATACGCAGTATTTT. Protein sequence: CASSLGVRSGTDTQYF.

The rearrangement links TRBV6-1 to TRBJ2-7; D gene ambiguous. Trimming shortened V by 0 bases and J by 4 bases, and 7 bases separated the two germline ends. Germline V lookup: CDR1 MNHNS, CDR2 SASEGT. This CDR3 is built from 13 residues. The chain's CDR3 is CASSEAQRYEQYF. The CDR3 region has the DNA TGTGCCAGCAGTGAAGCACAAAGGTACGAGCAGTACTTC.